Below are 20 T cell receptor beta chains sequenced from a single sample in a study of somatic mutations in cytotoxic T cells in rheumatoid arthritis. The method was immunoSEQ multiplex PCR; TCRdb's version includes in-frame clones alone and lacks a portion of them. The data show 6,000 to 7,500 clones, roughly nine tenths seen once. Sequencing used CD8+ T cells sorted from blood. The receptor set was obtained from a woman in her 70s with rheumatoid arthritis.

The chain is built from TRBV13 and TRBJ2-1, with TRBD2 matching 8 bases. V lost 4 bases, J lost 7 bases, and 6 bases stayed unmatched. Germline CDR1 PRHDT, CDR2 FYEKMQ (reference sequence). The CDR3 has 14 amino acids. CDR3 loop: CASSSGLGGNEQFF. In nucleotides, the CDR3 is TGTGCCAGCAGCTCGGGACTAGGTGGGAATGAGCAGTTCTTC.

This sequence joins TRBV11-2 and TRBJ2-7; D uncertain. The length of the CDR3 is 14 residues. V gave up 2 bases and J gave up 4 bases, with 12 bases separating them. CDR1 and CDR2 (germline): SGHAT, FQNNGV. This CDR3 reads CASSLPGPSYEQYF. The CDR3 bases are TGTGCCAGCAGCTTACCAGGCCCATCTTACGAGCAGTACTTC.

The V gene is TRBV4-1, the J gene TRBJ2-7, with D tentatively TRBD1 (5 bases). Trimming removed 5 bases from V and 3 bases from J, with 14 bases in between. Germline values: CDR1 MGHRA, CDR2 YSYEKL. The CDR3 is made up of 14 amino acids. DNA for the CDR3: TGCGCCAGCAGCTTCCTGCGAGACAGCTACGAGCAGTACTTC. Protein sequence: CASSFLRDSYEQYF.

CDR3 region: CASSPQLAGGYNEQFF. CDR3 DNA: TGTGCCAGCAGCCCCCAACTAGCGGGGGGTTACAATGAGCAGTTCTTC. This rearrangement joins TRBV9 to TRBJ2-1, with 12 bases identical to TRBD2. CDR1 SGDLS and CDR2 YYNGEE come from the germline V gene. Trimming removed 4 bases from V and 4 bases from J; junction bases left unmatched: 6. The CDR3 is made up of 16 amino acids. The whole variable domain, filled in from reference TRBV9 and TRBJ2-1, reads DSGVTQTPKHLITATGQRVTLRCSPRSGDLSVYWYQQSLDQGLQFLIQYYNGEERAKGNILERFSAQQFPDLHSELNLSSLELGDSALYFCASSPQLAGGYNEQFFGPGTRLTVL.

The CDR3 DNA reads as TGTGCCAGCAGCTTAGATCTAGGCGATCAGGGGATTGAGGGAGATGAGCAGTTCTTC. This encodes CASSLDLGDQGIEGDEQFF. V and J are TRBV11-3 and TRBJ2-1, with a possible D match to TRBD1 (6 bases). V was cut by 0 bases and J by 8 bases, with 26 bases left in between. The germline V gene encodes CDR1 SGHNT and CDR2 YENEEA. The CDR3 totals 19 residues.

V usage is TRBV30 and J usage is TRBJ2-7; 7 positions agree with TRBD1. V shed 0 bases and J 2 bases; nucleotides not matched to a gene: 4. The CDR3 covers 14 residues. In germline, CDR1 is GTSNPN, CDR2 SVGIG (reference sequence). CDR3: CAWSVGQGAYEQYF. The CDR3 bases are TGTGCCTGGAGTGTAGGGCAGGGGGCCTACGAGCAGTACTTC.

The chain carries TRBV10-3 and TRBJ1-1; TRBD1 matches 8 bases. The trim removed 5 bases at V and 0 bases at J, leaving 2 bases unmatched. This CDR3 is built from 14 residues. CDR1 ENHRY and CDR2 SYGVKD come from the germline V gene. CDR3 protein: CAISPDRVNTEAFF. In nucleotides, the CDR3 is TGTGCCATCAGTCCGGACAGGGTGAACACTGAAGCTTTCTTT.

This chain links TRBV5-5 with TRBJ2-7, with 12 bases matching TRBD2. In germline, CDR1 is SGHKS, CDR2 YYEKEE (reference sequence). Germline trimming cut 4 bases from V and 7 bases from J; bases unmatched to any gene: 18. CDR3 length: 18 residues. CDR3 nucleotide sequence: TGTGCCAGCAGCCCTGAGACTAGCGGGGGAGACCCGCTGGGGGAGCAGTACTTC. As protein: CASSPETSGGDPLGEQYF.

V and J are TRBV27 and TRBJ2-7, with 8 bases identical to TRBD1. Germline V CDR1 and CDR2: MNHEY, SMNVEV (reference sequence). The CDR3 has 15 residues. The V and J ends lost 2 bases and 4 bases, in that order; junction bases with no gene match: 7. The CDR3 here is CASSLTAGGWYEQYF. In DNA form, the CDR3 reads TGTGCCAGCAGTTTAACCGCAGGGGGCTGGTACGAGCAGTACTTC.

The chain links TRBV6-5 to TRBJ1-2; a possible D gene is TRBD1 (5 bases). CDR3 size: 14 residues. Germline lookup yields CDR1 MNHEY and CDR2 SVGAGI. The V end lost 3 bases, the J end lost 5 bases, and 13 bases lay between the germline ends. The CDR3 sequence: CASSYGGWDYGYTF. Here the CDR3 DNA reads TGTGCCAGCAGTTATGGGGGGTGGGATTATGGCTACACCTTC.

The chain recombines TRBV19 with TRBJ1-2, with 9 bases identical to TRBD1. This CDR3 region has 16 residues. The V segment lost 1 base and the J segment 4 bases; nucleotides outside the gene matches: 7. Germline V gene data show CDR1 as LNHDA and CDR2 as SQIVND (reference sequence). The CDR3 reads CASSIGGTGSLYGYTF. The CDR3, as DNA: TGTGCCAGTAGTATAGGTGGGACAGGGAGCCTCTATGGCTACACCTTC. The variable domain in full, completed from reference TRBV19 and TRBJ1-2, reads DGGITQSPKYLFRKEGQNVTLSCEQNLNHDAMYWYRQDPGQGLRLIYYSQIVNDFQKGDIAEGYSVSREKKESFPLTVTSAQKNPTAFYLCASSIGGTGSLYGYTFGSGTRLTVV.

The CDR3 here is CASSTHRGQASYEQYF. CDR3 nucleotide sequence: TGTGCCAGCAGCACCCACAGGGGGCAAGCCTCCTACGAGCAGTACTTC. The chain couples TRBV13 to TRBJ2-7, with 9 bases lining up with TRBD1. The germline CDR1 and CDR2 sequences are PRHDT and FYEKMQ (reference sequence). The CDR3 is 16 amino acids. Trimming took 5 bases from V and 0 from J; bases not matched to a gene: 8. The full variable domain, its missing parts supplied by reference TRBV13 and TRBJ2-7, is AAGVIQSPRHLIKEKRETATLKCYPIPRHDTVYWYQQGPGQDPQFLISFYEKMQSDKGSIPDRFSAQQFSDYHSELNMSSLELGDSALYFCASSTHRGQASYEQYFGPGTRLTVT.

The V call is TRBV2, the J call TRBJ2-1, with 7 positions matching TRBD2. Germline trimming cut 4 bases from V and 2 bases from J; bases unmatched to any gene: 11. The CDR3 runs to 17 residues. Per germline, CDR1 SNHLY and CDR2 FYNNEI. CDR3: CASSGPGEAGPYNEQFF. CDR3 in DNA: TGTGCCAGCAGTGGGCCCGGGGAAGCGGGACCCTACAATGAGCAGTTCTTC.

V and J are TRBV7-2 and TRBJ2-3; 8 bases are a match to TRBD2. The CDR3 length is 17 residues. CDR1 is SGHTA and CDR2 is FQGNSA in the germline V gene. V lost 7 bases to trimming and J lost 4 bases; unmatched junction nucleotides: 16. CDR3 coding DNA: TGTGCCAGCATAAAAGGCGTCGGGGGGGCCATAGCAGATACGCAGTATTTT. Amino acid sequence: CASIKGVGGAIADTQYF.

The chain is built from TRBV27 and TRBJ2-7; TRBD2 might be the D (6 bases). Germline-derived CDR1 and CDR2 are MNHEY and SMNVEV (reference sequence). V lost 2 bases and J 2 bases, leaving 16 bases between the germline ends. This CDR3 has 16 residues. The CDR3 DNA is TGTGCCAGCAGTTTAGGGACGGGACTTTACGCCTACGAGCAGTACTTC. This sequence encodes CASSLGTGLYAYEQYF.

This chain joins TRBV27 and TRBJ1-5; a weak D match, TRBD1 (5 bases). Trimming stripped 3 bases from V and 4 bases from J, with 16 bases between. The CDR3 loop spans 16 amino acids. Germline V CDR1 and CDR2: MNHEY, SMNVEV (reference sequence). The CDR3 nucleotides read TGTGCCAGCAGTTTGAATGCAGGACAAAAGAATCAGCCCCAGCATTTT. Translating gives CASSLNAGQKNQPQHF.

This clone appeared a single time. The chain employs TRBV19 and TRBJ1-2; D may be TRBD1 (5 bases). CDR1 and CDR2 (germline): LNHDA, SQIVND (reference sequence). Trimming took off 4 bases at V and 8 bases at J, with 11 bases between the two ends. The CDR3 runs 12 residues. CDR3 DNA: TGTGCCAGTAGTACAGGGATGACAGGCTACACCTTC. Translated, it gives CASSTGMTGYTF.

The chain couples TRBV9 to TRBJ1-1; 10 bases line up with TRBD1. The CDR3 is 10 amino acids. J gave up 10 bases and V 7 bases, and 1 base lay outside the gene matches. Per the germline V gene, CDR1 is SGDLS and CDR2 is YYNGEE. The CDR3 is CASGDRGAFF. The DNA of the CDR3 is TGTGCCAGCGGGGACAGGGGAGCTTTCTTT.

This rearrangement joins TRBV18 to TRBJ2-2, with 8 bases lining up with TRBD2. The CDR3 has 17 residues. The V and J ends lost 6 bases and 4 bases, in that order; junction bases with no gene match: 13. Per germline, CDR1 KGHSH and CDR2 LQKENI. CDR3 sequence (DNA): TGTGCCAGCTCGAGGATCGCGGGGGGCCGAGGCACCGGGGAGCTGTTTTTT. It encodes CASSRIAGGRGTGELFF.

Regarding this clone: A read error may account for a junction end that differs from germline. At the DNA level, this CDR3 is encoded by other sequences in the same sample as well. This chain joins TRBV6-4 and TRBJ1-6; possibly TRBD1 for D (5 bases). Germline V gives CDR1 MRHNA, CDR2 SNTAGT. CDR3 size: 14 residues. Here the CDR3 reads CASSAGTENSPLHF. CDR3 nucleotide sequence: TGTGCCAGCAGTGCCGGGACTGAGAATTCCCCCCTCCACTTT.